Shown below are 30 T cell receptor beta chains from a single sample sequenced in a study of blood T cell repertoires in COVID-19. Produced via immunoSEQ multiplex PCR; TCRdb's table is partial and in-frame only. The table includes hundreds of thousands of clones, approximately 92% detected once. The sample comprised peripheral blood. The receptor source for this set is a man aged 18 to 29 with COVID-19, enrolled during active disease.

CDR3 amino acids: CASTRGGTSNTGELFF. DNA of the CDR3: TGTGCCAGCACCCGGGGGGGGACTTCGAACACCGGGGAGCTGTTTTTT. The rearrangement links TRBV6-6 to TRBJ2-2, with 8 bases aligning to TRBD2. The V segment lost 7 bases and the J segment 0 bases; nucleotides outside the gene matches: 7. CDR1 and CDR2 from the germline V gene are MNHNY and SVGAGI (reference sequence). The CDR3 covers 16 residues.

This chain joins TRBV12-5 and TRBJ1-4; possible D gene TRBD1, 5 bases. The V end lost 4 bases, the J end lost 10 bases, and 10 bases lay between the germline ends. Germline CDR1 reads LGHNT; CDR2 reads FRNRAP. The CDR3 has 12 amino acids. The CDR3 is CASGSREGKLFF. The CDR3 bases are TGTGCTAGTGGTTCCAGGGAAGGAAAACTGTTTTTT.

This clone was counted once. The chain employs TRBV3-1 (or the pseudogene TRBV3-2) and TRBJ2-7; a possible D gene is TRBD2 (6 bases). Looked up from germline, CDR1 is LGHDT and CDR2 is YNNKEL (reference sequence). V lost 2 bases, J lost 7 bases, and 12 bases lay in between. This CDR3 region has 13 residues. CDR3 amino acids: CASSQTSSGEQYF. CDR3 DNA: TGTGCCAGCAGCCAAACTAGCTCGGGGGAGCAGTACTTC.

The chain employs TRBV28 and TRBJ2-7, with D possibly matching TRBD1 (5 bases). V was trimmed by 6 bases and J by 0 bases, leaving 9 bases between them. From germline, CDR1 is MDHEN and CDR2 SYDVKM. This CDR3 comprises 13 residues. CDR3 residues: CASRVTGSYEQYF. The CDR3 bases are TGTGCCAGCAGGGTTACAGGCTCCTACGAGCAGTACTTC.

The chain uses TRBV7-8 and TRBJ1-5; the D is unclear. The CDR3 contains 16 residues. Germline CDR1 SGHVS, CDR2 FQNEAQ. V dropped 1 base and J dropped 4 bases, with 14 bases sitting between them. Here the CDR3 reads CASSLVPRGQNQPQHF. The CDR3 bases are TGTGCCAGCAGCTTAGTTCCGAGAGGGCAAAATCAGCCCCAGCATTTT.

This clone has a handful of counts. The chain employs TRBV5-4 and TRBJ2-1; possible D gene TRBD2, 7 bases. Germline V lookup: CDR1 SGHNT, CDR2 YYREEE (reference sequence). V lost 3 bases, J lost 10 bases, and 11 bases lay in between. This CDR3 spans 12 amino acids. CDR3: CASSSRGGEQFF. The DNA for the CDR3 is TGTGCCAGCAGCTCGAGGGGGGGAGAGCAGTTCTTC.

The chain uses TRBV12-3 or TRBV12-4 and TRBJ1-1; perhaps TRBD1 as D (6 bases). V was shortened by 7 bases and J by 6 bases, with 15 bases between the two germline ends. The CDR3 contains 13 residues. This chain's CDR3 is CASKIDRYPEAFF. For the CDR3, the DNA is TGTGCCAGCAAAATAGACAGGTACCCTGAAGCTTTCTTT.

The chain recombines TRBV5-3 with TRBJ2-3, with unresolved D. TRBV5-3 is known as an ORF, though its function is uncertain. The CDR3 has 13 amino acids. CDR3 in amino acids: CAATVWGTDTQYF. The DNA for the CDR3 is TGTGCTGCGACTGTTTGGGGCACAGATACGCAGTATTTT.

This chain connects TRBV27 to TRBJ2-7; 8 positions match TRBD1. The CDR3 has 15 amino acids. J lost 0 bases, V lost 5 bases, and 6 bases had no gene match. The germline V gene encodes CDR1 MNHEY and CDR2 SMNVEV (reference sequence). The CDR3 DNA follows: TGTGCCAGCAGTGGAAGGGACAGGAGCTCCTACGAGCAGTACTTC. Translation: CASSGRDRSSYEQYF.

This chain uses TRBV6-5 with TRBJ2-2; 9 bases match TRBD2. The CDR3 totals 12 residues. CDR1 and CDR2 (germline): MNHEY, SVGAGI. CDR3 sequence reads: CGSGGNTGELFF. In DNA form, the CDR3 reads TGTGGTAGCGGGGGGAACACCGGGGAGCTGTTTTTT.

The chain joins TRBV3-1 (or the pseudogene TRBV3-2) to TRBJ2-2, with D possibly being TRBD2 (6 bases). The CDR3 runs 15 residues. Per the germline V gene, CDR1 is LGHDT and CDR2 is YNNKEL (reference sequence). Trimming pared 3 bases from V and 1 base from J, leaving 9 bases between. The DNA of the CDR3 is TGTGCCAGCAGCCAGGGGGACTTGAACACCGGGGAGCTGTTTTTT. Residues: CASSQGDLNTGELFF.

This chain joins TRBV6-1 and TRBJ2-7, with TRBD1 identical over 8 bases. V was pared by 2 bases and J by 0 bases, with 6 bases of the junction left unmatched. The CDR3 covers 16 residues. Germline loops: CDR1 MNHNS, CDR2 SASEGT. The CDR3 sequence: CASSEPTDRASYEQYF. In DNA form, the CDR3 reads TGTGCCAGCAGTGAACCCACGGACAGGGCCTCCTACGAGCAGTACTTC.

This sequence joins TRBV12-3 or TRBV12-4 and TRBJ2-1, with D perhaps matching TRBD2 (5 bases). Trimming stripped 2 bases from V and 7 bases from J, with 9 bases between. This CDR3 is built from 13 residues. The chain's CDR3 is CASSLRTGNEQFF. CDR3 bases: TGTGCCAGCAGTTTAAGGACTGGTAATGAGCAGTTCTTC.

This chain connects TRBV7-9 to TRBJ1-4, with D unresolved. This CDR3 comprises 16 residues. V dropped 5 bases and J dropped 3 bases, with 16 bases sitting between them. Germline assignment: CDR1 SEHNR and CDR2 FQNEAQ (reference sequence). The CDR3 DNA reads TGTGCCAGCAGCCTGGTGGTTAATTCGGCTAATGAAAAACTGTTTTTT. Its translation: CASSLVVNSANEKLFF.

The chain is built from TRBV5-1 and TRBJ2-2; 14 bases are shared with TRBD2. This CDR3 region has 18 residues. In germline, CDR1 is SGHRS, CDR2 YFSETQ. The ends lost 4 bases at V and 0 bases at J; junction bases unmatched: 5. The CDR3 protein is CASSPRTSGGPNTGELFF. The CDR3 DNA is TGCGCCAGCAGCCCGAGGACTAGCGGGGGGCCGAACACCGGGGAGCTGTTTTTT.

The rearrangement links TRBV6-2 or TRBV6-3 to TRBJ2-5, with 9 bases matching TRBD2. J was trimmed by 5 bases and V by 5 bases; bases with no gene match: 3. The length of the CDR3 is 13 residues. Germline assignment: CDR1 MNHEY and CDR2 SVGEGT. CDR3 loop: CASSPGLAETQYF. The DNA of the CDR3 is TGTGCCAGCAGTCCGGGACTAGCCGAGACCCAGTACTTC.

The J gene is TRBJ2-7, the V gene TRBV6-1; D may be TRBD2 (6 bases). Trimming stripped 2 bases from V and 7 bases from J, with 18 bases between. The CDR3 has 15 residues. Per the germline V gene, CDR1 is MNHNS and CDR2 is SASEGT. The CDR3 bases are TGTGCCAGCAGTGAAATTGCGGGGAATACTAGGGAGCAGTACTTC. Amino acids: CASSEIAGNTREQYF.

The chain is built from TRBV6-5 and TRBJ2-3; TRBD2 matches 8 bases. The CDR3 is made up of 15 amino acids. CDR1 is MNHEY, CDR2 SVGAGI, per germline. Trimming at V came to 2 bases and at J to 0 bases, leaving 1 base not matched to a gene. The CDR3, as DNA: TGTGCCAGCAGTTACGGCGGGAGGAGCACAGATACGCAGTATTTT. This codes for CASSYGGRSTDTQYF.

The DNA of the CDR3 is TGTGCCAGCAGCCTCTGGCCTCGGGGCACCGGGGAGCTGTTTTTT. It specifies CASSLWPRGTGELFF. The V and J genes are TRBV7-9 and TRBJ2-2, with D possibly TRBD2 on 5 matching bases. This CDR3 spans 15 amino acids. Germline loops: CDR1 SEHNR, CDR2 FQNEAQ (reference sequence). The V end was cut by 5 bases, the J end by 4 bases, with 14 bases between.

This chain joins TRBV10-1 and TRBJ2-7, with 10 bases aligning to TRBD1. This CDR3 contains 17 residues. J was trimmed by 5 bases and V by 2 bases; bases with no gene match: 12. The germline V gene encodes CDR1 WNHNN and CDR2 SYGVQD (reference sequence). CDR3 nucleotide sequence: TGCGCCAGCAGTGAGCCACACCGGGACAGGGGAATGAACGAGCAGTACTTC. Translation gives CASSEPHRDRGMNEQYF.

This clone is a singleton in its sample. This sequence joins TRBV27 and TRBJ2-6, with a tentative D call TRBD1 (6 bases). V lost 3 bases, J lost 0 bases, and 15 bases lay in between. This CDR3 has 18 amino acids. In germline, CDR1 is MNHEY, CDR2 SMNVEV (reference sequence). The CDR3 DNA reads TGTGCCAGCAGTTTTCACCCCCAGGGGCTCTCTGGGGCCAACGTCCTGACTTTC. It translates to CASSFHPQGLSGANVLTF.

The chain is built from TRBV27 and TRBJ1-4; D is unresolved. The V gene lost 1 base and the J gene lost 0 bases, with 12 bases spanning the gap. CDR3 length equals 17 residues. Germline-derived CDR1 and CDR2 are MNHEY and SMNVEV (reference sequence). CDR3 amino acids: CASSLLAPGTTNEKLFF. The DNA for the CDR3 is TGTGCCAGCAGTTTATTAGCCCCGGGGACAACTAATGAAAAACTGTTTTTT.

This clone occurred once. The chain is built from TRBV19 and TRBJ2-6; TRBD1 agrees at 9 bases. The germline V gene has CDR1 LNHDA and CDR2 SQIVND (reference sequence). V trimming: 3 bases; J trimming: 0 bases; junction bases outside the gene matches: 9. The CDR3 runs to 19 residues. DNA of the CDR3: TGTGCCAGTAGTATTATTAAGGGACAGGGTTTCTCTGGGGCCAACGTCCTGACTTTC. Amino acid sequence: CASSIIKGQGFSGANVLTF.

This clone was counted a single time. This chain links TRBV6-6 with TRBJ2-2; 7 bases align to TRBD1. This CDR3 has 15 residues. The germline CDR1 and CDR2 sequences are MNHNY and SVGAGI (reference sequence). The V gene end was trimmed by 5 bases and the J gene end by 5 bases; junction bases not matched to a gene: 8. CDR3 protein: CASSPSGTVTGELFF. The CDR3 region has the DNA TGTGCCAGCAGTCCATCCGGGACAGTGACCGGGGAGCTGTTTTTT.

This sequence joins TRBV14 and TRBJ2-5; a possible D gene is TRBD1 (6 bases). Trimming took off 3 bases at V and 5 bases at J, with 19 bases between the two ends. The CDR3 has 16 amino acids. The germline gives CDR1 SGHDN, CDR2 FVKESK. The CDR3 nucleotides are TGTGCCAGCAGCCACGTGTCACAGGGACGGTATGAGACCCAGTACTTC. This gives the protein CASSHVSQGRYETQYF.

V gene TRBV27 combines with J gene TRBJ2-3; the match to TRBD1 covers 7 bases. Unmatched junction bases numbered 9, after V lost 10 bases and J lost 5 bases. The length of the CDR3 is 13 residues. Germline V gives CDR1 MNHEY, CDR2 SMNVEV (reference sequence). The CDR3 here is CAIGRGLGDTQYF. The DNA for the CDR3 is TGTGCCATCGGTAGGGGGCTGGGAGATACGCAGTATTTT.

CDR3 sequence: CASRLTRGNNEQFF. The CDR3 nucleotides are TGCGCCAGCCGGCTAACGCGGGGCAACAATGAGCAGTTCTTC. The chain combines TRBV5-1 with TRBJ2-1, with D maybe TRBD2 (6 bases). CDR1 is SGHRS and CDR2 is YFSETQ in the germline V gene. The CDR3 consists of 14 residues. Between the trimmed V and J ends, which lost 7 bases and 5 bases, there was a span of 16 bases. The whole variable domain, remainder taken from reference TRBV5-1 and TRBJ2-1, is KAGVTQTPRYLIKTRGQQVTLSCSPISGHRSVSWYQQTPGQGLQFLFEYFSETQRNKGNFPGRFSGRQFSNSRSEMNVSTLELGDSALYLCASRLTRGNNEQFFGPGTRLTVL.

This sequence joins TRBV19 and TRBJ2-3, with 8 bases fitting TRBD1. The length of the CDR3 is 18 residues. Trimming at V came to 1 base and at J to 3 bases, leaving 12 bases not matched to a gene. CDR1 and CDR2 from the germline V gene are LNHDA and SQIVND (reference sequence). CDR3 DNA: TGTGCCAGTAGTATAGTCAAAAGTCGGGACAGGCAAACAGATACGCAGTATTTT. This gives the protein CASSIVKSRDRQTDTQYF.

CDR3 bases: TGTGCCAGCAGCCGAATGGACAGTTTCAATTCACCCCTCCACTTT. Amino acids: CASSRMDSFNSPLHF. The chain has TRBV5-6 and TRBJ1-6; D is possibly TRBD1 (6 bases). This CDR3 has 15 amino acids. The V gene's germline CDR1 is SGHDT and CDR2 YYEEEE. The V and J ends lost 4 bases and 7 bases respectively, with 15 bases between them.

The CDR3 sequence: CASSSDLMNTEAFF. As DNA, the CDR3 is TGCGCCAGCAGCTCAGATTTAATGAACACTGAAGCTTTCTTT. This chain joins TRBV5-1 and TRBJ1-1; no clear D gene. The CDR3 runs to 14 residues. The ends were cut back, 3 bases at V and 0 bases at J, with 9 bases in the middle. CDR1 SGHRS and CDR2 YFSETQ come from the germline V gene.